These 14 T cell receptor beta chains were sequenced from one sample in a study of T cell responses to AZD1222 COVID-19 vaccine. Clones were sequenced by immunoSEQ multiplex PCR, and TCRdb holds only the in-frame ones, with some missing. The profile covers 90,000 to 120,000 clones, with about 90% appearing a single time and about 6.6% taken by the ten largest. This sample comprised peripheral blood, obtained on day 0 of AZD1222 vaccination. These TCRs come from an adult in good health.

The rearrangement links TRBV4-1 to TRBJ2-6; D might be TRBD1 or TRBD2, each matching 5 bases. CDR3 length equals 19 residues. Trimming stripped 0 bases from V and 0 bases from J, with 15 bases between. CDR1 is MGHRA and CDR2 is YSYEKL in the germline V gene. The CDR3 spells CASSQDRTGLNSGANVLTF. Written as DNA, the CDR3 is TGCGCCAGCAGCCAAGATCGGACGGGGCTTAACTCTGGGGCCAACGTCCTGACTTTC.

V gene TRBV5-1 combines with J gene TRBJ2-5; D not certain. The length of the CDR3 is 14 residues. Germline V gives CDR1 SGHRS, CDR2 YFSETQ. V was shortened by 0 bases and J by 1 base, with 7 bases between the two germline ends. The DNA for the CDR3 is TGCGCCAGCAGCTTGGAAACCCCCCAAGAGACCCAGTACTTC. Protein product: CASSLETPQETQYF.

The chain uses TRBV28 and TRBJ1-1; D gene unclear. CDR1 MDHEN and CDR2 SYDVKM come from the germline V gene. V was cut by 7 bases and J by 0 bases, with 9 bases left in between. The CDR3 length is 13 residues. CDR3 in amino acids: CASMEGMNTEAFF. In nucleotides, the CDR3 is TGTGCCAGCATGGAAGGTATGAACACTGAAGCTTTCTTT.

The V and J genes are TRBV19 and TRBJ2-2, with D possibly being TRBD1 or TRBD2 (5 bases each). Deletions cut 2 bases from V and 3 bases from J, with 13 bases between. Germline V gene lookup returns CDR1 LNHDA and CDR2 SQIVND (reference sequence). This CDR3 comprises 16 residues. Written as DNA, the CDR3 is TGTGCCAGTAGTATAAAGCAGGGAGAGTACACCGGGGAGCTGTTTTTT. The encoded protein is CASSIKQGEYTGELFF.

The chain carries TRBV9 and TRBJ2-1; perhaps TRBD1 as D (6 bases). Germline CDR1 is SGDLS and CDR2 is YYNGEE. Trimming cost V 4 bases and J 4 bases, with 21 bases left between them. CDR3 length: 17 residues. CDR3 in DNA: TGTGCCAGCAGCAGACACAGGGATGCCAGCCCTTACAATGAGCAGTTCTTC. Encoded protein: CASSRHRDASPYNEQFF.

V and J are TRBV7-2 and TRBJ2-6; D gene uncertain. V lost 5 bases and J 3 bases, leaving 14 bases between the germline ends. Germline V CDR1 and CDR2: SGHTA, FQGNSA. The CDR3 runs 16 residues. As DNA, the CDR3 is TGTGCCAGCAGCCGGCAGGCATCAGTTGGGGCCAACGTCCTGACTTTC. Its translation is CASSRQASVGANVLTF.

The genes are TRBV6-2 or TRBV6-3 and TRBJ1-5, with 8 bases matching TRBD1. CDR3 size: 14 residues. The junction had 6 bases not matched to a gene; V was cut back by 6 bases and J by 5 bases. Per the germline V gene, CDR1 is MNHEY and CDR2 is SVGEGT. The CDR3 DNA follows: TGTGCCAGCAGCCGGACAGGGCCCCATCAGCCCCAGCATTTT. It specifies CASSRTGPHQPQHF.

The chain combines TRBV28 with TRBJ1-2, with D perhaps TRBD1 (5 bases). This CDR3 is 14 amino acids long. Deletions cut 7 bases from V and 5 bases from J, with 17 bases between. Germline CDR1 reads MDHEN; CDR2 reads SYDVKM. In DNA form, the CDR3 reads TGTGCCAGCACCTCACCGAGGGGCTCTTATGGCTACACCTTC. This translates into CASTSPRGSYGYTF.

The chain is built from TRBV2 and TRBJ2-7; D possibly corresponds to TRBD2 (6 bases). V gave up 7 bases and J gave up 5 bases, with 21 bases separating them. Looked up from germline, CDR1 is SNHLY and CDR2 is FYNNEI. The CDR3 covers 15 residues. CDR3: CASTKERAGYDEQYF. The CDR3 coding sequence is TGTGCCAGCACTAAGGAGCGGGCGGGATACGACGAGCAGTACTTC.

This chain uses TRBV28 with TRBJ1-1, with D perhaps TRBD1 (5 bases). The CDR3 has 15 amino acids. V dropped 2 bases and J dropped 1 base, with 11 bases sitting between them. CDR1 and CDR2 from the germline V gene are MDHEN and SYDVKM. The CDR3 loop is CASSLGGASNTEAFF. DNA for the CDR3: TGTGCCAGCAGTTTAGGGGGAGCTTCGAACACTGAAGCTTTCTTT. Supplemented by reference TRBV28 and TRBJ1-1, the full variable domain reads DVKVTQSSRYLVKRTGEKVFLECVQDMDHENMFWYRQDPGLGLRLIYFSYDVKMKEKGDIPEGYSVSREKKERFSLILESASTNQTSMYLCASSLGGASNTEAFFGQGTRLTVV.

The chain couples TRBV27 to TRBJ2-6; D perhaps matches TRBD2 (6 bases). V lost 3 bases to trimming and J lost 0 bases, with 6 bases between them. This CDR3 contains 15 residues. Germline loops: CDR1 MNHEY, CDR2 SMNVEV (reference sequence). CDR3 DNA sequence: TGTGCCAGCAGTTTCGGGAGCTCTGGGGCCAACGTCCTGACTTTC. It specifies CASSFGSSGANVLTF.

This chain connects TRBV18 to TRBJ2-7; D unclear. The CDR3 is made up of 11 amino acids. Germline V CDR1 and CDR2: KGHSH, LQKENI. V was pared by 6 bases and J by 6 bases, with 9 bases between. CDR3 residues: CASSGQFEQYF. The CDR3 DNA follows: TGTGCCAGCTCCGGTCAGTTCGAGCAGTACTTC.

In its sample, this clone was seen once. CDR3 DNA: TGTGCCAGCAGCTTAGATATGGGACAGGGCTCCTACGAGCAGTACTTC. This codes for CASSLDMGQGSYEQYF. The chain recombines TRBV7-9 with TRBJ2-7, with 9 bases identical to TRBD1. Germline CDR1 is SEHNR and CDR2 is FQNEAQ (reference sequence). V gave up 1 base and J gave up 0 bases; unmatched junction bases: 4. This CDR3 spans 16 amino acids.

The gene calls are TRBV18 and TRBJ1-5; a possible D gene is TRBD1 (5 bases). Trimming pared 3 bases from V and 2 bases from J, leaving 11 bases between. CDR1 and CDR2 (germline): KGHSH, LQKENI. The CDR3 extends over 15 amino acids. The CDR3 reads CASSPQGGGNQPQHF. Written as DNA, the CDR3 is TGTGCCAGCTCACCTCAGGGAGGGGGCAATCAGCCCCAGCATTTT.